The T cell receptor beta chain under discussion was sequenced for a study of cytomegalovirus exposure and HLA in healthy donors. Study observations and caveats: Using a false discovery rate of 0.05, a later analysis showed that 15,000 to 20,000 TCR beta sequences were associated with HLA alleles.

This CDR3 comprises 13 residues. CDR1 and CDR2 (germline): SGHAT, FQNNGV. With 0 bases removed from V and 11 bases from J, the gap between germline ends came to 12 bases. The donors were healthy bone marrow donors. Remarks on this clone: Its antigen is currently unknown.

Both 60 Vbeta primers and 13 Jbeta primers went into the PCR. Assay used: immunoSEQ multiplex PCR; TCRdb lists only in-frame clones, some missing. The data show 150,000 to 200,000 clones, about four fifths seen once. The rearrangement uses TRBV11-2 and TRBJ2-3; maybe TRBD2 (5 bases). This sequence originates from a man aged 18 to 30 in good health and CMV-seronegative. Sequencing input: PBMCs. This CDR3 is CASSLESSGRQYF. In DNA, the CDR3 is TGTGCCAGCAGCTTAGAATCTTCGGGGAGGCAGTATTTT.